Below are 32 T cell receptor beta chains sequenced from a single sample in a study of T-cell reconstitution after alpha-beta-depleted transplantation in children. Unique molecular identifiers tagged the TCRbeta library. TCRdb recomputed calls from the PCR reads with MiXCR, one row per CDR3 protein. The top ten hold more than 2% of the sample, which has about 240,000 distinct CDR3 sequences, about 26% seen once. Specimen: PBMCs, collected before TCRalphabeta/CD19-depleted stem cell transplant. All receptors come from a girl under 10 years old with Fanconi anemia, due to receive a stem cell transplant.

Ten or more counts support this clonotype. The V call is TRBV6-2 or TRBV6-3, the J call TRBJ2-1; D call uncertain. The germline V gene encodes CDR1 MNHEY and CDR2 SVGEGT. The CDR3 is 11 amino acids. V was shortened by 6 bases and J by 3 bases, with 3 bases between the two germline ends. CDR3 in amino acids: CASRNYNEQFF. The DNA for the CDR3 is TGTGCCAGCAGGAACTACAATGAGCAGTTCTTC.

V gene TRBV20-1 combines with J gene TRBJ2-4; 11 positions agree with TRBD1. V lost 1 base to trimming and J lost 3 bases; unmatched junction nucleotides: 11. Germline V lookup: CDR1 DFQATT, CDR2 SNEGSKA (reference sequence). This CDR3 region has 18 residues. This chain's CDR3 is CSARVGQGAKEGKNIQYF. The CDR3, as DNA: TGCAGTGCTAGAGTAGGACAGGGGGCGAAGGAAGGCAAAAACATTCAGTACTTC.

This clonotype was detected only a few times. V usage is TRBV28 and J usage is TRBJ2-3; 9 nucleotides agree with TRBD2. The junction had 4 bases not matched to a gene; V was cut back by 3 bases and J by 3 bases. There are 15 residues in the CDR3. Germline V gene data show CDR1 as MDHEN and CDR2 as SYDVKM. This CDR3 is CASSFAGGQTDTQYF. DNA of the CDR3: TGTGCCAGCAGTTTCGCGGGGGGGCAAACAGATACGCAGTATTTT. Based on the CDR3 plus reference TRBV28 and TRBJ2-3, the full variable domain is DVKVTQSSRYLVKRTGEKVFLECVQDMDHENMFWYRQDPGLGLRLIYFSYDVKMKEKGDIPEGYSVSREKKERFSLILESASTNQTSMYLCASSFAGGQTDTQYFGPGTRLTVL.

This clonotype was observed many times. This chain connects TRBV4-2 to TRBJ2-3, with 10 positions matching TRBD2. The ends lost 0 bases at V and 3 bases at J; junction bases unmatched: 6. This CDR3 contains 17 residues. Germline CDR1 reads LGHNA; CDR2 reads YNFKEQ. CDR3 amino acids: CASSQDPSGSTTDTQYF. CDR3 bases: TGTGCCAGCAGCCAAGATCCTAGCGGGAGTACGACAGATACGCAGTATTTT.

This clonotype was counted at least ten times. The chain joins TRBV20-1 to TRBJ2-3; D gene unclear. This CDR3 contains 12 residues. CDR1 is DFQATT and CDR2 is SNEGSKA in the germline V gene (reference sequence). Trimming left V 3 bases short and J 6 bases short, with 10 bases between. The CDR3 nucleotides read TGCAGTGCTAGTGTGGTTGAGGATACGCAGTATTTT. Protein product: CSASVVEDTQYF.

This clonotype was observed a handful of times. V and J are TRBV12-3 or TRBV12-4 and TRBJ1-6, with a tentative D call TRBD1 (5 bases). Trimming left V 5 bases short and J 9 bases short, with 11 bases between. The length of the CDR3 is 13 residues. The CDR3 DNA reads TGTGCCAGCAGTGCCCGGGGGGTTTCACCCCTCCACTTT. Translation: CASSARGVSPLHF.

A few counts support this clonotype. The rearrangement uses TRBV29-1 and TRBJ1-1, with D unresolved. This CDR3 is built from 12 residues. The V gene's germline CDR1 is SQVTM and CDR2 ANQGSEA. V lost 7 bases and J lost 3, with 12 bases in between. The CDR3 loop is CSGAIRDTEAFF. In DNA, the CDR3 is TGCAGCGGGGCTATAAGGGACACTGAAGCTTTCTTT.

This chain connects TRBV18 to TRBJ2-7; no clear D. This CDR3 has 13 amino acids. Germline V CDR1 and CDR2: KGHSH, LQKENI. Trimming stripped 2 bases from V and 1 base from J, with 6 bases between. The DNA of the CDR3 is TGTGCCAGCTCACCAGTCATGTCCTACGAGCAGTACTTC. It yields the protein CASSPVMSYEQYF.

The V gene is TRBV6-5, the J gene TRBJ1-1; D not resolved. CDR3 size: 14 residues. V was trimmed by 0 bases and J by 4 bases, leaving 9 bases between them. Germline CDR1 reads MNHEY; CDR2 reads SVGAGI. Here the CDR3 DNA reads TGTGCCAGCAGTTACTCGAACGGGCTCACTGAAGCTTTCTTT. This sequence encodes CASSYSNGLTEAFF.

J is TRBJ2-7 and V is TRBV7-6; 7 nucleotides agree with TRBD2. J lost 5 bases, V lost 1 base, and 8 bases had no gene match. Germline CDR1 reads SGHVS; CDR2 reads FNYEAQ. The CDR3 has 15 amino acids. CDR3 in amino acids: CASSLEVTSPHEQYF. The CDR3 region has the DNA TGTGCCAGCAGCTTAGAAGTGACTAGCCCCCACGAGCAGTACTTC.

This clonotype has a count of ten or more. This chain connects TRBV29-1 to TRBJ1-2; D is unresolved. This CDR3 contains 12 residues. Germline V gene lookup returns CDR1 SQVTM and CDR2 ANQGSEA. Trimming took 0 bases from V and 6 from J, leaving 8 bases between them. CDR3 DNA: TGCAGCGTTGAAGATCAAGGTCATGGCTACACCTTC. This codes for CSVEDQGHGYTF.

This clonotype was seen more than once but under ten times. This rearrangement joins TRBV7-2 to TRBJ2-7; unclear D gene. CDR1 is SGHTA and CDR2 is FQGNSA in the germline V gene. The CDR3 extends over 13 amino acids. Trimming took 1 base from V and 6 from J, leaving 10 bases between them. The DNA of the CDR3 is TGTGCCAGCAGCTTAGGGTCTCTCGGCGAGCAGTACTTC. The encoded protein is CASSLGSLGEQYF.

This clonotype occurred a few times. V and J are TRBV20-1 and TRBJ2-1, with 7 bases fitting TRBD2. The CDR3 contains 14 residues. The germline V gene has CDR1 DFQATT and CDR2 SNEGSKA (reference sequence). The trim removed 3 bases at V and 3 bases at J, leaving 5 bases unmatched. The CDR3 loop reads CSASWGGNYNEQFF. The CDR3 DNA sequence: TGCAGTGCTAGTTGGGGGGGGAACTACAATGAGCAGTTCTTC.

The chain couples TRBV10-1 to TRBJ2-1, with 7 bases matching TRBD1. The J segment lost 3 bases and the V segment lost 3 bases, leaving 8 bases of the junction unmatched. CDR1 WNHNN and CDR2 SYGVQD come from the germline V gene (reference sequence). This CDR3 spans 16 amino acids. The CDR3 protein is CASSDSGAGGYNEQFF. The DNA for the CDR3 is TGCGCCAGCAGTGATAGTGGGGCAGGGGGCTACAATGAGCAGTTCTTC.

In this sample, this clonotype turned up a few times. This chain uses TRBV20-1 with TRBJ2-1, with 9 positions matching TRBD2. Per germline, CDR1 DFQATT and CDR2 SNEGSKA (reference sequence). CDR3 length equals 14 residues. Trimming cost V 5 bases and J 4 bases; bases outside gene matches: 6. The CDR3 protein is CSALRGGDYNEQFF. DNA of the CDR3: TGCAGTGCTCTGCGGGGGGGGGATTACAATGAGCAGTTCTTC.

The J gene is TRBJ1-5, the V gene TRBV12-3 or TRBV12-4, with TRBD1 identical over 7 bases. The V segment lost 5 bases and the J segment 7 bases; nucleotides outside the gene matches: 8. This CDR3 spans 14 amino acids. The CDR3 DNA follows: TGTGCCAGCAGTCCAACCCCGACAGGGCAGCCCCAGCATTTT. It translates to CASSPTPTGQPQHF.

This clonotype was detected many times. V gene TRBV10-3 combines with J gene TRBJ2-5, with 10 bases fitting TRBD1. Looked up from germline, CDR1 is ENHRY and CDR2 is SYGVKD. V dropped 5 bases and J dropped 3; count of bases not matched to a gene: 6. The CDR3 spans 15 residues. In DNA form, the CDR3 reads TGTGCCATCAGTCGCGCCGGGACAGGGGAAGAGACCCAGTACTTC. Amino acid sequence: CAISRAGTGEETQYF.

This clonotype was seen ten or more times. This chain connects TRBV29-1 to TRBJ2-2, with TRBD2 as a possible D gene (6 bases). From germline, CDR1 is SQVTM and CDR2 ANQGSEA. The CDR3 sequence is 14 residues long. The V gene lost 7 bases and the J gene lost 4 bases, with 16 bases spanning the gap. The CDR3 DNA reads TGCAGCGCGCTCGGGACTGCCGTCACCGGGGAGCTGTTTTTT. Protein sequence: CSALGTAVTGELFF.

This clonotype was seen more than once but under ten times. This chain uses TRBV20-1 with TRBJ2-1; 10 bases match TRBD2. With 4 bases clipped from V and 7 bases from J, the junction kept 10 bases outside the gene matches. This CDR3 contains 15 residues. Germline V gene sequence: CDR1 DFQATT, CDR2 SNEGSKA (reference sequence). The CDR3 DNA reads as TGCAGTGCTACTAGCGGGAGTGGGATTGCGAATGAGCAGTTCTTC. It is translated as CSATSGSGIANEQFF.

This clonotype came up many times. J is TRBJ2-5 and V is TRBV4-2; D gene uncertain. The CDR3 is 14 residues long. The V and J ends lost 3 bases and 3 bases respectively, with 11 bases between them. Germline V gene data show CDR1 as LGHNA and CDR2 as YNFKEQ. The CDR3 bases are TGTGCCAGCAGCCAGTTCCCGGGCGAAGAGACCCAGTACTTC. Its translation: CASSQFPGEETQYF.

The rearrangement uses TRBV21-1 and TRBJ2-3; no check of the table's D call, TRBD2, against the DNA was made. TRBV21-1 is a documented pseudogene. CDR3 length: 15 residues. The CDR3 DNA reads as TGTGCCAGCAGCAAAGGTGGCGGGAGGGCCGATACGCAGTATTTT. Translated: CASSKGGGRADTQYF.

This clonotype showed up many times. The chain couples TRBV12-3 or TRBV12-4 to TRBJ2-3; D is ambiguous. CDR3 size: 13 residues. The V end lost 5 bases, the J end lost 2 bases, and 8 bases lay between the germline ends. The CDR3 protein is CASSPSSTDTQYF. CDR3 coding DNA: TGTGCCAGCAGTCCCTCATCCACAGATACGCAGTATTTT.

V usage is TRBV15 and J usage is TRBJ2-3; possible D gene TRBD1, 6 bases. V dropped 0 bases and J dropped 3 bases, with 10 bases sitting between them. Per the germline V gene, CDR1 is LNHNV and CDR2 is YYDKDF (reference sequence). The CDR3 consists of 15 residues. The CDR3 loop is CATSRDGQGTDTQYF. Here the CDR3 DNA reads TGTGCCACCAGCAGAGATGGGCAGGGGACAGATACGCAGTATTTT.

The table lists this clonotype with a few counts. V usage is TRBV13 and J usage is TRBJ2-7; the match to TRBD2 covers 9 bases. The ends lost 5 bases at V and 2 bases at J; junction bases unmatched: 7. Germline-derived CDR1 and CDR2 are PRHDT and FYEKMQ (reference sequence). The CDR3 is made up of 15 amino acids. This CDR3 is CASSPRTSDTYEQYF. The CDR3 DNA reads as TGTGCCAGCAGCCCCCGGACTAGCGATACCTACGAGCAGTACTTC.

The rearrangement joins TRBV15 to TRBJ2-2, with D possibly being TRBD1 or TRBD2 (5 bases each). The CDR3 covers 16 residues. The germline gives CDR1 LNHNV, CDR2 YYDKDF (reference sequence). Trimming removed 1 base from V and 6 bases from J, with 15 bases in between. The CDR3 sequence: CATSRVGGMGAGELFF. The CDR3 DNA is TGTGCCACCAGCAGAGTTGGGGGTATGGGGGCCGGGGAGCTGTTTTTT.

In its sample, this clonotype was seen many times. The V call is TRBV30, the J call TRBJ1-2; 8 bases are shared with TRBD1. The V gene's germline CDR1 is GTSNPN and CDR2 SVGIG (reference sequence). This CDR3 is 13 amino acids long. With V trimmed by 8 bases and J by 2 bases, 7 bases remained unmatched. The CDR3 region is CARTGSANYGYTF. CDR3 DNA: TGTGCCCGGACAGGGTCAGCAAACTATGGCTACACCTTC.

This clonotype was detected ten times or more. The CDR3 region is CSVETGQSGANVLTF. The CDR3 region has the DNA TGCAGCGTGGAAACAGGACAGTCTGGGGCCAACGTCCTGACTTTC. The chain employs TRBV29-1 and TRBJ2-6, with D maybe TRBD1 (6 bases). CDR3 length equals 15 residues. V was pared by 6 bases and J by 1 base, with 13 bases between. The germline CDR1 and CDR2 sequences are SQVTM and ANQGSEA.

This clonotype was counted many times. This chain connects TRBV12-3 or TRBV12-4 to TRBJ2-1, with 8 bases lining up with TRBD2. The V and J ends lost 3 bases and 6 bases, in that order; junction bases with no gene match: 7. This CDR3 contains 15 residues. CDR3 amino acids: CASSFRLAGSNEQFF. In DNA, the CDR3 is TGTGCCAGCAGTTTTCGGCTAGCGGGTAGCAATGAGCAGTTCTTC.

This clonotype was counted only a few times. The chain employs TRBV20-1 and TRBJ2-3, with D possibly being TRBD2 (6 bases). The CDR3 sequence is 15 residues long. Trimming cost V 1 base and J 7 bases, with 18 bases left between them. The germline V gene encodes CDR1 DFQATT and CDR2 SNEGSKA (reference sequence). CDR3 DNA: TGCAGTGCTAGAGGGGAGGAGGGGCACTCCTATACGCAGTATTTT. Its protein is CSARGEEGHSYTQYF.

The table lists this clonotype with a few counts. Given a much more abundant clone one base away, this may be a read error. The chain combines TRBV20-1 with TRBJ2-3; D not resolved. Germline CDR1 is DFQATT and CDR2 is SNEGSKA (reference sequence). Trimming took off 4 bases at V and 2 bases at J, with 4 bases between the two ends. CDR3 length: 11 amino acids. CDR3 nucleotides: TGCAGTGCTATAGACACAGATACGCAGTATTTT. It codes for CSAIDTDTQYF.

The chain carries TRBV29-1 and TRBJ1-2; 7 nucleotides line up with TRBD1. The V segment lost 2 bases and the J segment 5 bases; nucleotides outside the gene matches: 8. The CDR3 sequence is 14 residues long. The V gene's germline CDR1 is SQVTM and CDR2 ANQGSEA. CDR3 coding DNA: TGCAGCGTTGAATGGACAGGCGTACGGTATGGCTACACCTTC. This gives the protein CSVEWTGVRYGYTF.

This clonotype was detected many times. The J gene is TRBJ2-5, the V gene TRBV12-3 or TRBV12-4; D is possibly TRBD2 (5 bases). The length of the CDR3 is 14 residues. Trimming pared 6 bases from V and 3 bases from J, leaving 14 bases between. The CDR3 here is CASSREFGEETQYF. As DNA, the CDR3 is TGTGCCAGCAGCCGTGAGTTCGGGGAAGAGACCCAGTACTTC.